This T cell receptor (beta chain) was identified in a study of cytomegalovirus exposure and HLA in healthy donors. Vbeta (60) and Jbeta (13) primers were used in the PCR. Some clones are missing from TCRdb's copy, which holds only in-frame ones; the method was immunoSEQ multiplex PCR. The sample records about 180,000 clones, 60% to 80% being singletons. This CDR3 spans 13 amino acids. CDR1 and CDR2 (germline): LNHDA, SQIVND (reference sequence). V dropped 7 bases and J dropped 2; count of bases not matched to a gene: 4. The rearrangement joins TRBV19 to TRBJ1-1; TRBD1 aligns across 7 bases. Sample: PBMCs. The sequence came from a man between 60 and 75 years old in good health and CMV-seronegative. The CDR3 DNA sequence: TGTGCCAGTATCGGAGGGGGCAACACTGAAGCTTTCTTT. It codes for CASIGGGNTEAFF. The entire variable domain, with the rest obtained from reference TRBV19 and TRBJ1-1, is as follows: DGGITQSPKYLFRKEGQNVTLSCEQNLNHDAMYWYRQDPGQGLRLIYYSQIVNDFQKGDIAEGYSVSREKKESFPLTVTSAQKNPTAFYLCASIGGGNTEAFFGQGTRLTVV.